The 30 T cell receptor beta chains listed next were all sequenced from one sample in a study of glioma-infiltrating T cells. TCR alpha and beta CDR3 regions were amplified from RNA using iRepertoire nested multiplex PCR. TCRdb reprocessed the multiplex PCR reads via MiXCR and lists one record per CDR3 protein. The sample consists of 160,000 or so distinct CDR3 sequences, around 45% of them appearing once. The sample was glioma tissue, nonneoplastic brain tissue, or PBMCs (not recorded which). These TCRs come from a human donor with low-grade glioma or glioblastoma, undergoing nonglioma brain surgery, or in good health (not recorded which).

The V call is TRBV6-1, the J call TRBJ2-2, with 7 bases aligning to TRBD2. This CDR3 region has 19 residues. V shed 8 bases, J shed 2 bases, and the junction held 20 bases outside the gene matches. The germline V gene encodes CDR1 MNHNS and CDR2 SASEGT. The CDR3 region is CASALLSSGQLGNTGELFF. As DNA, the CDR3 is TGTGCCAGCGCCTTATTGTCTAGCGGACAACTAGGAAACACCGGGGAGCTGTTTTTT.

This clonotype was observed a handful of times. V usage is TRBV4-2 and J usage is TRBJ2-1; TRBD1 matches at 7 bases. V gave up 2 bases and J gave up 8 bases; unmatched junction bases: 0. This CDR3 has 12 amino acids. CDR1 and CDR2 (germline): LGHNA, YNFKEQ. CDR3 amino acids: CASSQTGDEQFF. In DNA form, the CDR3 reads TGTGCCAGCAGCCAAACAGGGGATGAGCAGTTCTTC.

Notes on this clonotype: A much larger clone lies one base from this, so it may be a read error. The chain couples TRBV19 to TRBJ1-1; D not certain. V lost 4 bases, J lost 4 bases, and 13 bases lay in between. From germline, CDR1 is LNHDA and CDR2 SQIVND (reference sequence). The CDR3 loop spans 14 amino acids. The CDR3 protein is CASSKDLMSTEAFF. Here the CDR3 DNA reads TGTGCCAGTAGTAAAGACTTGATGAGCACTGAAGCTTTCTTT.

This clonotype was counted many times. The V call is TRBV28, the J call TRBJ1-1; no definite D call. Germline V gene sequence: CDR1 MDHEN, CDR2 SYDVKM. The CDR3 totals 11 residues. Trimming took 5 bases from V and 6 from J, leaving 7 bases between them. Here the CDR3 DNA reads TGTGCCAGCAGTCTTGGGCCTGAAGCTTTCTTT. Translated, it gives CASSLGPEAFF.

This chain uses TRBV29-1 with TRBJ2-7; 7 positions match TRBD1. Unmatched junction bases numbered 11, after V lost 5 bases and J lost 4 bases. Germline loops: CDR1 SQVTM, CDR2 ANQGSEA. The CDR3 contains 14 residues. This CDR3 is CSVQLTGSFYEQYF. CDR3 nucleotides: TGCAGCGTTCAATTGACAGGGAGTTTTTACGAGCAGTACTTC.

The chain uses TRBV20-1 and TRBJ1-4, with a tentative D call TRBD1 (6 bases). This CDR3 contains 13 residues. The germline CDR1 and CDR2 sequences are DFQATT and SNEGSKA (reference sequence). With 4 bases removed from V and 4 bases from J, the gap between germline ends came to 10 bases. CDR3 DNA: TGCAGTGCTACTGCAGGGGTTAATGAAAAACTGTTTTTT. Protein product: CSATAGVNEKLFF.

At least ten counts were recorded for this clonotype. In nucleotides, the CDR3 is TGTGCCAGCAGTAGGAATTCACCCCTCCACTTT. Residues: CASSRNSPLHF. The chain uses TRBV2 and TRBJ1-6; D ambiguous. The CDR3 is made up of 11 amino acids. From germline, CDR1 is SNHLY and CDR2 FYNNEI. Trimming took off 5 bases at V and 7 bases at J, with 3 bases between the two ends.

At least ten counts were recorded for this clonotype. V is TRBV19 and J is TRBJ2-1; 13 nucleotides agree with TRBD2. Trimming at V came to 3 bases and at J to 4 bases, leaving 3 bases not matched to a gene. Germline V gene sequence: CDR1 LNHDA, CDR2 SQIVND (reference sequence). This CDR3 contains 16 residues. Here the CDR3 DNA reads TGTGCCAGTAGTATTAAACTAGCGGGAGGGTACAATGAGCAGTTCTTC. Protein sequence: CASSIKLAGGYNEQFF.

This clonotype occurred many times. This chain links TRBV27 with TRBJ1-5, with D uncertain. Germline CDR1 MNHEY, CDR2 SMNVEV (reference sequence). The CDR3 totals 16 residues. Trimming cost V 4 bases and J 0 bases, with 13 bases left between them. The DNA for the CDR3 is TGTGCCAGCAGTTCGTCAGGATGGATTAGCAATCAGCCCCAGCATTTT. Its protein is CASSSSGWISNQPQHF.

In DNA, the CDR3 is TGTGCCAGTAGTAGATCCGGGACAGGGGACCCCTATGAGCAGTTCTTC. Its translation: CASSRSGTGDPYEQFF. The genes are TRBV19 and TRBJ2-1, with 10 bases matching TRBD1. V gave up 4 bases and J gave up 8 bases; unmatched junction bases: 11. Germline assignment: CDR1 LNHDA and CDR2 SQIVND (reference sequence). The CDR3 totals 16 residues.

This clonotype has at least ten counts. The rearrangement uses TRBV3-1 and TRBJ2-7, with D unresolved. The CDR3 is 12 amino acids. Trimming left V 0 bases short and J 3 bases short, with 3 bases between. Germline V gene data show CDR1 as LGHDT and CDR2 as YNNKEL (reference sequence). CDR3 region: CASSQEFYEQYF. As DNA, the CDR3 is TGTGCCAGCAGCCAAGAGTTCTACGAGCAGTACTTC.

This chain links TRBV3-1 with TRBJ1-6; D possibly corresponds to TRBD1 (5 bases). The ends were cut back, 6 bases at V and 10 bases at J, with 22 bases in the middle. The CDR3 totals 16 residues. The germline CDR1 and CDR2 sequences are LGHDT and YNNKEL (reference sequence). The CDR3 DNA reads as TGTGCCAGCAGTGGACCGAAAGGGGTTCAAGGGTCACCCCTCCACTTT. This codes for CASSGPKGVQGSPLHF.

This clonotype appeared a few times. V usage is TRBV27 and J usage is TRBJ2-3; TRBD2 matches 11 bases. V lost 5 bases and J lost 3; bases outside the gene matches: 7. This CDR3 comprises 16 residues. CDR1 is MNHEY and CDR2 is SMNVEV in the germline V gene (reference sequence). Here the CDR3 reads CASSVLAGGMTDTQYF. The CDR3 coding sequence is TGTGCCAGCAGTGTGCTAGCGGGAGGTATGACAGATACGCAGTATTTT.

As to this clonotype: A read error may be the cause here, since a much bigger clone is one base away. For the CDR3, the DNA is TGCAGTGCTAGTGGACTAGCGGGAGTTCGCAGAGAGACCCAGTGCTTC. Its translation is CSASGLAGVRRETQCF. The V call is TRBV20-1, the J call TRBJ2-5; 13 positions match TRBD2. CDR1 and CDR2 from the germline V gene are DFQATT and SNEGSKA (reference sequence). The CDR3 is 16 residues long.

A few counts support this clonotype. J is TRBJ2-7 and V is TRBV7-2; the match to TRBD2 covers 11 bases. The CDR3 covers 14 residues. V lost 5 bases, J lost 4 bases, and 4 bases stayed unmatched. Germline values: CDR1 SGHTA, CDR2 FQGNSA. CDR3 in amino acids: CASSPTSGSYEQYF. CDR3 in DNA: TGTGCCAGCAGCCCAACTAGCGGGAGTTACGAGCAGTACTTC. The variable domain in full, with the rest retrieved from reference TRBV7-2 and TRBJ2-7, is GAGVSQSPSNKVTEKGKDVELRCDPISGHTALYWYRQSLGQGLEFLIYFQGNSAPDKSGLPSDRFSAERTGGSVSTLTIQRTQQEDSAVYLCASSPTSGSYEQYFGPGTRLTVT.

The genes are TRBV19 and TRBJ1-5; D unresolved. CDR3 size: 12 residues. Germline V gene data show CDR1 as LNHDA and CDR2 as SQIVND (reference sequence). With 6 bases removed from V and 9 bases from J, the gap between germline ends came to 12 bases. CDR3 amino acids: CASSTGRGPQHF. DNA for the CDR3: TGTGCCAGTAGCACCGGTCGGGGGCCCCAGCATTTT.

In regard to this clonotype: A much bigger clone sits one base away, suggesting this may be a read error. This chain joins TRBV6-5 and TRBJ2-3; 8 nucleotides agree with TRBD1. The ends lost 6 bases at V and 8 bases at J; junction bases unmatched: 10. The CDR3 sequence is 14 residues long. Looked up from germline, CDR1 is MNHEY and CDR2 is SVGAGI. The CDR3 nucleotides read TGTGCCAGCAGCAAAGTCACAGGGGGAGTTACGCAGTATTTT. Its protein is CASSKVTGGVTQYF.

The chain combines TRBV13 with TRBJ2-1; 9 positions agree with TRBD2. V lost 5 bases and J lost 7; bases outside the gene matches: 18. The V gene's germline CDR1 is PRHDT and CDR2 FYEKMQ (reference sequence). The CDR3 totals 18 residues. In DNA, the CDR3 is TGTGCCAGCAGCCCACGTACAACGAGCGGGAGGACGTGGAATGAGCAGTTCTTC. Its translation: CASSPRTTSGRTWNEQFF.

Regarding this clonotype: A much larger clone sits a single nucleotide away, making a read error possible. CDR3 nucleotide sequence: TGCAGTGCTCACCCCTCTGCGGTGGGGGAGACCCAGTACTTC. It is translated as CSAHPSAVGETQYF. The chain couples TRBV20-1 to TRBJ2-5, with D hard to call. V was cut by 5 bases and J by 5 bases, with 18 bases left in between. The CDR3 extends over 14 amino acids. The germline V gene has CDR1 DFQATT and CDR2 SNEGSKA (reference sequence).

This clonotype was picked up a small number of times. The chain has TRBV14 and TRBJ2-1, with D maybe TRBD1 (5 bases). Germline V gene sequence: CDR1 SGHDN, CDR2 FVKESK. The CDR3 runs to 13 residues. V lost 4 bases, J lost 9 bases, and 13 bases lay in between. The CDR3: CASSPPWGGEQFF. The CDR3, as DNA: TGTGCCAGCAGCCCTCCGTGGGGCGGTGAGCAGTTCTTC.

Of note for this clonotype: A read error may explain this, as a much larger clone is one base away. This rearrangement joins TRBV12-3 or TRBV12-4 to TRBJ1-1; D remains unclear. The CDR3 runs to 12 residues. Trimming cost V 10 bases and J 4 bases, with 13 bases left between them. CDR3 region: CAIETSSTEAFF. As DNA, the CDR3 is TGTGCCATCGAGACGTCCAGCACTGAAGCTTTCTTT.

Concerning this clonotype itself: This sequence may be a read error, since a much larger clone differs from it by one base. The CDR3 is CASQKLAGETWELFF. The CDR3 region has the DNA TGTGCCAGCCAGAAACTAGCGGGAGAGACCTGGGAGCTGTTTTTT. V and J are TRBV2 and TRBJ2-2, with 11 bases identical to TRBD2. The V gene end was trimmed by 8 bases and the J gene end by 9 bases; junction bases not matched to a gene: 11. This CDR3 has 15 amino acids. Germline V gives CDR1 SNHLY, CDR2 FYNNEI.

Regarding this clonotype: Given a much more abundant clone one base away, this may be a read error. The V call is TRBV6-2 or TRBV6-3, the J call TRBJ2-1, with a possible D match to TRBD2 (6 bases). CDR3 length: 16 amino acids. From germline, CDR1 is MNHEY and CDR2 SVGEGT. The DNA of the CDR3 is TGTGCCAGCAGTTACTCTACTAGCCTTATTAACAATGAGAAGTTCTTC. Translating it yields CASSYSTSLINNEKFF.

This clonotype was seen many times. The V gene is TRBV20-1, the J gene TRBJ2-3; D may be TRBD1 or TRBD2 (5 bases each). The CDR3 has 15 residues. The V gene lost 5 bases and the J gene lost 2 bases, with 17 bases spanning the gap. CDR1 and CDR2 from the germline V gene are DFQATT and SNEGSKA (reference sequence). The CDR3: CSAWGWDTSTDTQYF. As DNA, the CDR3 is TGCAGTGCTTGGGGGTGGGATACCTCCACAGATACGCAGTATTTT.

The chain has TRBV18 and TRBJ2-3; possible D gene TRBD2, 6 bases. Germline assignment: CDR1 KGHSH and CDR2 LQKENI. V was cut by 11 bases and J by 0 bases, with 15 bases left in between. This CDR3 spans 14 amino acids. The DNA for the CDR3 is TGTGCCTCCTCCGGGCTAGCGAGCACAGATACGCAGTATTTT. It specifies CASSGLASTDTQYF.

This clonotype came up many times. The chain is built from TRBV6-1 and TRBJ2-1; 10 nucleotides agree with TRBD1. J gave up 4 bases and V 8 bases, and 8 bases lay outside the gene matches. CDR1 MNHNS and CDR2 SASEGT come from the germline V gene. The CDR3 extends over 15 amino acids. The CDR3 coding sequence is TGTGCCAGCGTCCGAGCGGGACAGGGGTACAATGAGCAGTTCTTC. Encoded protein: CASVRAGQGYNEQFF.

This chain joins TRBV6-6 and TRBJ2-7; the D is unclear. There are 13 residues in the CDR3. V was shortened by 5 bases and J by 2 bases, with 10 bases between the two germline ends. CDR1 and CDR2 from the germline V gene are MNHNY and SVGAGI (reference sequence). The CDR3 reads CASSAPLTYEQYF. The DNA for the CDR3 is TGTGCCAGCAGTGCCCCACTAACCTACGAGCAGTACTTC.

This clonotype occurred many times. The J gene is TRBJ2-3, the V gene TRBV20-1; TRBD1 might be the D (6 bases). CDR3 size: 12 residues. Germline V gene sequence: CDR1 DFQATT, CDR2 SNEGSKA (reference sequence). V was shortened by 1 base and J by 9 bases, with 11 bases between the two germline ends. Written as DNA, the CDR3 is TGCAGTGCTAGAGTGGACAGCATGACGCAGTATTTT. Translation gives CSARVDSMTQYF.

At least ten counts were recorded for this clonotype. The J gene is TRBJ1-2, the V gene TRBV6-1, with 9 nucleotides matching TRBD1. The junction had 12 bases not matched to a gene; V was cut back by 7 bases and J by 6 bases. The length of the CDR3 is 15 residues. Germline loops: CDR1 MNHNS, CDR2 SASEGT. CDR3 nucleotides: TGTGCCAGCACTCGGAAATTGACAGGGGGTAATGGCTACACCTTC. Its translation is CASTRKLTGGNGYTF.

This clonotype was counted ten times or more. CDR3 DNA sequence: TGTGCCAGTTCTAGAGAGGTCTACAATGAGCAGTTCTTC. It codes for CASSREVYNEQFF. V and J are TRBV6-1 and TRBJ2-1; D remains unclear. CDR1 and CDR2 (germline): MNHNS, SASEGT. The length of the CDR3 is 13 residues. The V end lost 9 bases, the J end lost 3 bases, and 12 bases lay between the germline ends.